This section outlines one T cell receptor beta chain sequence together with its context. The antigen this receptor binds is unknown. Base qualities were left out, and no much larger clone turns up one base away. The receptor library was made with the immunoSEQ multiplex PCR assay. A mixture of 60 forward primers for TCR Vbeta segments and 13 reverse primers for TCR Jbeta segments was used in the multiplex PCR. The CDR3 region of rearranged TCR beta genes was amplified from genomic DNA by a multiplex PCR assay. Amplified TCR beta libraries were sequenced as 87-base-pair reads on the Illumina HiSeq System. Processing in the source paper ran as follows. In a later analysis, 70 million to 95 million unique TCR beta chains were counted across the approximately 640 repertoires, and roughly 9.9 million of these chains were shared by at least two donors. To remove PCR and sequencing errors, raw reads were error-corrected and collapsed into unique sequences using a nearest-neighbor algorithm that merged closely related sequences. To assign V, D and J gene segments, CDR3 sequences were aligned to IMGT reference sequences. Each retained sequence needed at least a six-nucleotide match to both a V gene segment and a J gene segment. Rearrangements were called productive when the CDR3 lacked stop codons and stayed in frame with V and J; all others were non-productive. Following IMGT convention, CDR3 was defined as the stretch from the second conserved V-encoded cysteine to the conserved J-encoded phenylalanine. In an earlier analysis of approximately 500 of the donors, sequences lacking an unambiguous match to a single V gene segment were excluded. An earlier analysis of 587 of the donors called V segments functional above 56.7% productive rearrangements and segregating when the between-donor standard deviation exceeded 5%. To diagnose cytomegalovirus status from the catalog of TCR beta chain sequences, a statistical classification framework was built. In a later analysis, V and J genes were assigned by comparing TCR nucleotide sequences against IMGT/GENE-DB human TR gene sequences. A later analysis assigned CDR3 sequences and most-parsimonious VDJ recombination scenarios with the TCRdist pipeline. In a later analysis, each TCR beta chain was defined by its CDR3 amino acid sequence together with its V-gene family, and reads lacking a unique V-gene family were excluded. A later analysis removed over 500 highly shared, low-generation-probability nucleotide sequences to deal with suspected cross-contamination and a sequencing artifact. In a later analysis, a clonal expansion index was calculated for each public chain from normalized within-repertoire ranks of inferred template counts. In a later analysis, generation probabilities were computed with a VDJ recombination model fitted to out-of-frame rearrangements, and the resulting probabilities were checked against IGoR. Hypergeometric tests were used in a later analysis to score TCR-TCR, TCR-HLA and TCR-CMV co-occurrence, with a repertoire-size bias correction applied to the TCR pairs. A later analysis estimated false discovery rates by permuting HLA or CMV assignments 20 times. In a later analysis, co-occurring TCRs were grouped using DBSCAN, with TCRdist sequence similarity added in when clustering inside HLA-allele-positive subsets. Co-occurrence clustering excluded repertoires with fewer than 30,000 or more than 120,000 public chains, plus five with anomalous nucleotide sharing. The source is immuneACCESS, and TCRdb retained only in-frame sequences with V and J called. Part of the clones is not carried over; for the studies checked, unresolved V genes explain less than half of this, and the remainder is unexplained. V and J calls and clone size are as listed in that table; D and trimming were resolved from the DNA. The sample table shows around 220,000 clones, and about 74% are seen once. The top ten hold less than 2% of the sample.

The source of the sample is a study of cytomegalovirus exposure and HLA in healthy donors (dated by TCRdb to the late 2010s). Regarding the research as a whole: An earlier analysis of 587 of the donors reported approximately 280 Gb of sequence data and 100 million to 120 million unique TCR beta sequences obtained from approximately 180 million T cells. About 280 gigabases of sequencing data and roughly 81 million unique TCR sequences made up an early release that covered 500 to 650 HLA-typed donors. Among the roughly 390 genotyped donors, under 90% belonged to the genetic ancestry cluster associated with self-reported Caucasian donors. The study aimed to test whether signatures of past pathogen exposure could be identified by cataloging public T cell receptors. The T cell repertoires of 666 subjects were profiled by immunosequencing and related to cytomegalovirus serostatus. Along with the roughly 670-subject first cohort, a separate validation cohort of 120 different subjects was used. To predict cytomegalovirus infection status, the study brought together high-throughput TCR immunosequencing, statistical association of individual TCRs with disease status, and machine learning. To study patterns of TCR occurrence, a later analysis re-analyzed previously published TCR beta repertoires from under 750 donors and added high-resolution HLA genotyping. Rather than using new phenotypic data, the later analysis identified candidate immune exposures from TCR beta sequences and from how often those sequences occurred across donors. An earlier analysis of some 500 of the donors applied high-throughput TCR beta sequencing to assess whether each TCR beta V gene segment acted as functional or pseudogenic. Donor age, sex, ethnicity and CMV serostatus were compiled alongside the repertoire data. Genome-wide SNP genotypes for about 55% of the roughly 670 donors were used in a later genetic analysis, which treated that subset as a discovery cohort. All discovery cohort repertoires had been generated on a single sequencing platform. Class I and class II HLA loci were covered by the typing at four-digit resolution. The number of typed donors differed by locus: roughly 620-630 for A, B, C, DRB1 and DQB1; 522 for DQA1; over 600 for DPA1; and some 430 for DPB1. Because of strong linkage in the cohort, 4 to 6 DR-DQ haplotypes were treated as single units for association and clustering. On average, roughly 240,000 unique TCR beta nucleotide sequences were sequenced per donor among 300 to 500 genotyped donors of the cohort, with 15% to 20% of those sequences being non-productive. Results the study describes overall, beyond this receptor: In both the original and validation cohorts, the classifier was reported to diagnose cytomegalovirus status with high specificity and sensitivity. The sequencing pipeline was judged likely to have produced a cluster of highly shared sequence variants as a technical artifact. Because some donors lacked HLA typing at each locus, the association tests relied only on the typed subset. Compared with the roughly 700-donor mean, donors in an Asian-associated ancestry cluster had fewer N-insertions in productive TCRs, according to a later genetic analysis. A later analysis associated approximately 17,000 TCR beta sequences with specific HLA alleles at a false discovery rate of 0.05. CMV serostatus was the only immune exposure information available for the cohort. Because counts were too low, about 15 rarely observed V segments, including chromosome 9 orphons, were left out of the earlier analysis of about 500 of the donors. The study listed 150 to 200 TCR beta chains as associated with cytomegalovirus. In this cohort, only TCR beta chains were sequenced, and detectable features were limited by the absence of alpha or paired-chain data. It was suggested by the authors that the approach could potentially be generalized to other disease states and immunological phenotypes. A later genetic analysis associated a missense DCLRE1C variant with V-gene and J-gene trimming of TCR beta chains, and an independent cohort replicated the association. A later analysis reported that several top co-occurrence clusters appeared linked to parvovirus B19, influenza, CMV and Epstein-Barr virus. When HLA alleles, especially DR and DQ, strongly co-occurred, TCR associations were difficult to assign to individual alleles. According to a later analysis, most CMV-associated TCR beta chains appeared to be HLA-restricted, and the HLA associations seemed to be driven largely by CMV exposure. Most TCR sequences were observed very rarely across donors, whereas some public TCRs were present in many individuals. Correlated functional status among segregating V segments might reflect linkage disequilibrium, but an unknown experimental factor could not be ruled out. Roughly uniform sequencing depth across donors was assumed in presence/absence analyses, although this assumption may not hold. In vitro tests confirmed that three of the cytomegalovirus-associated TCR beta chains recognize cytomegalovirus antigens. Broadly in line with IMGT annotations, most TCR beta V segments showed up in productive rearrangements about 87% or about 30% of the time in an earlier analysis of under 700 of the donors. A later analysis found that TCR association rates varied across HLA loci, with DRB1 alleles showing the most associated TCRs and HLA-C alleles the fewest. Compared with equally common non-associated chains, HLA-associated TCR beta chains in a later analysis were more clonally expanded and had lower generation probabilities. A further reported finding was that TCR beta sequences accurately predicted the HLA-A and HLA-B alleles for most subjects in the first cohort.

The cohort comprised 670 or so healthy bone marrow donors. Cohort members were all nominally healthy when sampled, although unrecorded immune exposures were likely present. The donor was CMV seronegative and belonged to the group of 352 seronegative cohort members. A peripheral blood sample was provided by each donor, and peripheral blood mononuclear cells were used for TCR beta sequencing. The Qiagen DNeasy Blood Extraction Kit was used to extract genomic DNA from the blood cell samples. Sequencing used PBMCs. The source is a woman younger than 45 in good health and CMV-seronegative.

The nucleotides read TGCGCCAGCAGGGCGACAGGGTCGGGCGAGCAGTACTTC. Its amino acids are CASRATGSGEQYF. The chain is encoded by TRBV10-2 joined to TRBJ2-7, with TRBD1 matching 7 junction bases. The CDR1 and CDR2 encoded by the germline V gene are WSHSY and SAAADI. V is trimmed back by 6 bases and J by 6 bases, and the junction contains 8 bases that no gene match accounts for. The CDR3 contains 13 residues, cysteine and phenylalanine counted. The kept DNA is CDR3 alone, 39 bases in frame from the first base.